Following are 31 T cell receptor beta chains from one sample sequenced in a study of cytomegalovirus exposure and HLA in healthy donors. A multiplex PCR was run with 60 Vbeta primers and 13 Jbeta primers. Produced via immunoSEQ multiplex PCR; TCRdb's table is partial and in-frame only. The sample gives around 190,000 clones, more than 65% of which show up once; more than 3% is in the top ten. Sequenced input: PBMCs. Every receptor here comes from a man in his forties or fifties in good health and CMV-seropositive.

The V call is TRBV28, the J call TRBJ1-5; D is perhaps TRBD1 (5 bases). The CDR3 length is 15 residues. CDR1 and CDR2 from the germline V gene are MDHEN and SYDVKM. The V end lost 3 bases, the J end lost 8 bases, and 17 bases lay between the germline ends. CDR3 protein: CASSLPSWGGEPQHF. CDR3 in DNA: TGTGCCAGCAGTTTGCCTTCGTGGGGCGGGGAGCCCCAGCATTTT.

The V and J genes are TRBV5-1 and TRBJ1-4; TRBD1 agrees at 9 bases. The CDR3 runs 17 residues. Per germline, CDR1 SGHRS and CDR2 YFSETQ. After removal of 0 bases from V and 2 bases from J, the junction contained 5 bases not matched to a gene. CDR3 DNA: TGCGCCAGCAGCTTGGAGGGGACAGGGCGGACTAATGAAAAACTGTTTTTT. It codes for CASSLEGTGRTNEKLFF.

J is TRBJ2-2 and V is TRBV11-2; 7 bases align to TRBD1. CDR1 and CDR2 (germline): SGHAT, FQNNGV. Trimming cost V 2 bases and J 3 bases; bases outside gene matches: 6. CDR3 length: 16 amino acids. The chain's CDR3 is CASSLIRGPHTGELFF. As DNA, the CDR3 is TGTGCCAGCAGCTTAATTAGGGGGCCTCACACCGGGGAGCTGTTTTTT.

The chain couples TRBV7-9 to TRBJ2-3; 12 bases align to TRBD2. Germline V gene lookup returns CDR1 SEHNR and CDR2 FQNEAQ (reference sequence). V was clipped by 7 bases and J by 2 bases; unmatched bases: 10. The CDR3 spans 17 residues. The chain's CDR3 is CASTQGLAGSFTDTQYF. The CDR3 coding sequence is TGTGCCAGCACCCAAGGACTAGCGGGGTCCTTCACAGATACGCAGTATTTT.

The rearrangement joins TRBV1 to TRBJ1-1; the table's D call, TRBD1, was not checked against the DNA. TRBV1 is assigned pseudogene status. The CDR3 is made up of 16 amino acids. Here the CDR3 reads CTSSEGPRQVNTEAFF. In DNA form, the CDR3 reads TGCACCAGCAGCGAAGGCCCCCGACAGGTGAACACTGAAGCTTTCTTT.

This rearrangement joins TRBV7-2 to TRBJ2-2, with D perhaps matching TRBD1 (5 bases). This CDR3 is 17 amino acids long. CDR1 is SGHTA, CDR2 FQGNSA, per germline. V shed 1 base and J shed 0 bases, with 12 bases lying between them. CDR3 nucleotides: TGTGCCAGCAGCTTAGGTGCAGGGATGGCGAACACCGGGGAGCTGTTTTTT. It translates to CASSLGAGMANTGELFF.

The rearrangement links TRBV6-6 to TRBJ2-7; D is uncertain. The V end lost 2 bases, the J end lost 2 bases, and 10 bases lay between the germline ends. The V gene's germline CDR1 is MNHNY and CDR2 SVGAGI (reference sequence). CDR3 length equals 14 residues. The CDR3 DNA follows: TGTGCCAGCAGTTACGGCAGTTTACCCTACGAGCAGTACTTC. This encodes CASSYGSLPYEQYF.

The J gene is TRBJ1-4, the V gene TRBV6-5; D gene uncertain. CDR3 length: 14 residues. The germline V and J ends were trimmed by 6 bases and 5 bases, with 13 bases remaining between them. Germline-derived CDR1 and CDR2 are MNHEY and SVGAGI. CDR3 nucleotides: TGTGCCAGCAGCCATGGACTGACAAATGAAAAACTGTTTTTT. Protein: CASSHGLTNEKLFF.

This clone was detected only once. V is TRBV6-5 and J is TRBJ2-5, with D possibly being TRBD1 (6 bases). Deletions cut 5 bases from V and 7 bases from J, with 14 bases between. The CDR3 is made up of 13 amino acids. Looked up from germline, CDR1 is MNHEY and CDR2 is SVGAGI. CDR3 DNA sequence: TGTGCCAGCAGTCCACAGGGTCGGACGACCCAGTACTTC. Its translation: CASSPQGRTTQYF.

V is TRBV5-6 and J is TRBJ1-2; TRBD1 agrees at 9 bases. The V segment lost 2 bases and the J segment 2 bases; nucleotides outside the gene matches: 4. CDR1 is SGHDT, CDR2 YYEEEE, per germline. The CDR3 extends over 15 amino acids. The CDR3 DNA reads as TGTGCCAGCAGCTTAGCCGGGACAGGGAACTATGGCTACACCTTC. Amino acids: CASSLAGTGNYGYTF.

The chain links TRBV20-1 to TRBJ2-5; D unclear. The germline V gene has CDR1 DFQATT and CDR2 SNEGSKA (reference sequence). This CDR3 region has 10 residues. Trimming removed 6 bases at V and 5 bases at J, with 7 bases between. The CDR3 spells CSANKETQYF. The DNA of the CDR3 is TGCAGTGCCAACAAGGAGACCCAGTACTTC.

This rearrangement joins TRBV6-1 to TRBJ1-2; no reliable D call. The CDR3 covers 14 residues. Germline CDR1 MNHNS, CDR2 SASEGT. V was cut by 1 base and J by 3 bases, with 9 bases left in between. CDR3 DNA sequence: TGTGCCAGCAGTGAAGGCAGTTTGGACTATGGCTACACCTTC. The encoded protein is CASSEGSLDYGYTF.

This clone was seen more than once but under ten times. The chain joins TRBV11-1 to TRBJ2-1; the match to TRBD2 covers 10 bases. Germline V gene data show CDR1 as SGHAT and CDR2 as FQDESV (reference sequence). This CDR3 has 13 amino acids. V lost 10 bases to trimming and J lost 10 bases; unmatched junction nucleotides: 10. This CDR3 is CAISVAGGKEQFF. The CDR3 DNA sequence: TGTGCCATCTCCGTAGCGGGAGGAAAGGAGCAGTTCTTC.

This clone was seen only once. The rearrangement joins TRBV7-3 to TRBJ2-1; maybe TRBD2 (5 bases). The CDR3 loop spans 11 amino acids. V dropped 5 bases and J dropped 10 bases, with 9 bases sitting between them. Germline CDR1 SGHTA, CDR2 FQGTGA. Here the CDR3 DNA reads TGTGCCAGCAGCAAGGGAGAGGAGCAGTTCTTC. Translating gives CASSKGEEQFF.

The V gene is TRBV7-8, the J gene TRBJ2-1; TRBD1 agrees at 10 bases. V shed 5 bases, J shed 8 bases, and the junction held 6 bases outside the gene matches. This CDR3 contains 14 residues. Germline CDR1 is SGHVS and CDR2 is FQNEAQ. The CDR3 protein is CASSRDRGSYEQFF. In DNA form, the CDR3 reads TGTGCCAGCAGCAGGGACAGGGGTTCTTATGAGCAGTTCTTC.

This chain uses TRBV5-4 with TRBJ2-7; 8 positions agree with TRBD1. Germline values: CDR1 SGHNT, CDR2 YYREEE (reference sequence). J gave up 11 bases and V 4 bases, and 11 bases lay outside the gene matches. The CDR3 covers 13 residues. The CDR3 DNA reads TGTGCCAGCAGCCCGGGACAGGCAGCGTTCAAGTACTTC. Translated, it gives CASSPGQAAFKYF.

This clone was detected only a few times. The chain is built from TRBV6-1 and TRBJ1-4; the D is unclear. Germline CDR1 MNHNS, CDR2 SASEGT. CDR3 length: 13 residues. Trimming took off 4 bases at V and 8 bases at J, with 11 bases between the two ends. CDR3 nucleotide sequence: TGTGCCAGCAGTGTGGGCCTCTGGGAAAAACTGTTTTTT. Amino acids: CASSVGLWEKLFF.

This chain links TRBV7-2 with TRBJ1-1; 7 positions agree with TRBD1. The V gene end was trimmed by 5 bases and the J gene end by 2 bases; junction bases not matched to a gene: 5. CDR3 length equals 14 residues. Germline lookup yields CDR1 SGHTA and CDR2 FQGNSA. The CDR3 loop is CASSRTGINTEAFF. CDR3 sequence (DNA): TGTGCCAGCAGCCGGACAGGAATAAACACTGAAGCTTTCTTT. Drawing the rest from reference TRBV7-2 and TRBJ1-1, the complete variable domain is GAGVSQSPSNKVTEKGKDVELRCDPISGHTALYWYRQSLGQGLEFLIYFQGNSAPDKSGLPSDRFSAERTGGSVSTLTIQRTQQEDSAVYLCASSRTGINTEAFFGQGTRLTVV.

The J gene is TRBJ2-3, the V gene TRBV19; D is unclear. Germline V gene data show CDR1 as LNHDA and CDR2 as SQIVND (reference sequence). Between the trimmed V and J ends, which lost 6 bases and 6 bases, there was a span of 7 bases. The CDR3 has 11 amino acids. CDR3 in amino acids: CASRFEDTQYF. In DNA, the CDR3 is TGTGCCAGTAGGTTCGAGGATACGCAGTATTTT. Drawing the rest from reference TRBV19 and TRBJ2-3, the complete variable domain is DGGITQSPKYLFRKEGQNVTLSCEQNLNHDAMYWYRQDPGQGLRLIYYSQIVNDFQKGDIAEGYSVSREKKESFPLTVTSAQKNPTAFYLCASRFEDTQYFGPGTRLTVL.

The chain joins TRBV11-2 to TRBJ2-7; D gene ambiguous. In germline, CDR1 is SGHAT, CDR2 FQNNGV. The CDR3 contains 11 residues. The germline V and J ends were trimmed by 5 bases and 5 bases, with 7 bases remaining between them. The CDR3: CASSPADEQYF. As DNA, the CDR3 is TGTGCCAGCAGCCCCGCGGACGAGCAGTACTTC.

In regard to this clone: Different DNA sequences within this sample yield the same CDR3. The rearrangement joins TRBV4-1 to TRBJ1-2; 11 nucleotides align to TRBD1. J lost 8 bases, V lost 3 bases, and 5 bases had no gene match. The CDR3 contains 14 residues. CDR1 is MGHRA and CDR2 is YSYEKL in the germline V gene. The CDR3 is CASSQPGTGGGYTF. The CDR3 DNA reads TGCGCCAGCAGCCAGCCGGGGACAGGGGGAGGCTACACCTTC.

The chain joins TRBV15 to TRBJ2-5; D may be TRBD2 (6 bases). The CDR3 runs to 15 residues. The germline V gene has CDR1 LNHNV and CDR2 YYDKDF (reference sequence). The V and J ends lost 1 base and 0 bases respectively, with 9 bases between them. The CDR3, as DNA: TGTGCCACCAGCAGAGGGGTAGCGGACCAAGAGACCCAGTACTTC. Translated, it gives CATSRGVADQETQYF.

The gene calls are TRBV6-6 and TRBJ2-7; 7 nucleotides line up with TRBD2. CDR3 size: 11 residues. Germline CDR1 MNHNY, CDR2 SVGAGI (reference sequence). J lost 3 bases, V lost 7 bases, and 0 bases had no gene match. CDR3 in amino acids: CASTGGYEQYF. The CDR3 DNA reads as TGTGCCAGCACGGGGGGCTACGAGCAGTACTTC.

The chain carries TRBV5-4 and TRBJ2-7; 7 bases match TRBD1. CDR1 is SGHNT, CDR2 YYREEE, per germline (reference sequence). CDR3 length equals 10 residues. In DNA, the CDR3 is TGTGCCAGCAGCCGTCGGGACAGAGGAGTC. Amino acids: CASSRRDRGV.

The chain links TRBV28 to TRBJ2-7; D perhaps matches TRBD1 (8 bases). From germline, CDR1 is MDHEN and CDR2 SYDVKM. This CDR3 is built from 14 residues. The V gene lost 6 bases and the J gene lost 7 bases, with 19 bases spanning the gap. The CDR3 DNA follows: TGTGCCAGCAGAGAACAGGGGGGGGCAGGGGAGCAGTACTTC. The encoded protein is CASREQGGAGEQYF.

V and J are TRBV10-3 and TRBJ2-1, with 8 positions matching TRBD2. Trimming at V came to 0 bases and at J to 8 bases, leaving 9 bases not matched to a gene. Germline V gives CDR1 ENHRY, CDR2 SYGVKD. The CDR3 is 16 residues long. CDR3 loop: CAISESTSGGQYEQFF. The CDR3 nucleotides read TGTGCCATCAGTGAGTCGACCAGCGGGGGTCAGTATGAGCAGTTCTTC.

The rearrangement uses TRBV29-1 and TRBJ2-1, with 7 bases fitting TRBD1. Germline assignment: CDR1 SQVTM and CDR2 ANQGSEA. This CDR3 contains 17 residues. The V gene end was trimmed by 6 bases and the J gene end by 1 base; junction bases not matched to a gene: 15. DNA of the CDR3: TGCAGCGTAGACAGGGTTCTGACGGGCCTATCCTACAATGAGCAGTTCTTC. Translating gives CSVDRVLTGLSYNEQFF.

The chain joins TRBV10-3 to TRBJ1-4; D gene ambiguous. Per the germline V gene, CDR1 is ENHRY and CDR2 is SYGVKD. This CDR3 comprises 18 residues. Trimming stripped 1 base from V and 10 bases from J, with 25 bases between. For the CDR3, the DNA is TGTGCCATCAGTGAGTTTGATCCAGGACGGAGGCCGGTTGGAAAACTGTTTTTT. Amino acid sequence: CAISEFDPGRRPVGKLFF.

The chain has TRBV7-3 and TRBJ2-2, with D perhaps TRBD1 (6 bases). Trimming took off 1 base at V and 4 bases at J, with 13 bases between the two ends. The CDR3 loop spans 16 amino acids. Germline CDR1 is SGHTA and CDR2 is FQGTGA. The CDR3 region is CASSLRVKGGTGELFF. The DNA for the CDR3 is TGTGCCAGCAGCTTAAGGGTGAAAGGGGGCACCGGGGAGCTGTTTTTT.

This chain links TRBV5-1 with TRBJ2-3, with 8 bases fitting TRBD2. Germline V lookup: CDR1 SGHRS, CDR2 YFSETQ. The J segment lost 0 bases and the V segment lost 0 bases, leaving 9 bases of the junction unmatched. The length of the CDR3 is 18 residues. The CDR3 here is CASSLDPGGPSSTDTQYF. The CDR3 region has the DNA TGCGCCAGCAGCTTGGACCCGGGAGGGCCCTCCAGCACAGATACGCAGTATTTT.

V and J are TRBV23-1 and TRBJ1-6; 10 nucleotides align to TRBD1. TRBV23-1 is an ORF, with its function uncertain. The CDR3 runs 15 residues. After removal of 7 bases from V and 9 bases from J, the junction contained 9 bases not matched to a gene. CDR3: CASTHDRGLGSPLHF. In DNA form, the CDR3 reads TGCGCCAGCACCCACGACAGGGGGCTGGGTTCACCCCTCCACTTT.